A single sample gave rise to the 26 T cell receptor beta chains below, sequenced in a study of cytomegalovirus exposure and HLA in healthy donors (dated by TCRdb to 2016 to 2017). The library was made by the immunoSEQ multiplex PCR assay. Held by TCRdb, this immuneACCESS table contains in-frame sequences only and omits some clones. Under half of the omission traces to an unresolved V gene where checked; the cause of the rest is unknown. This sample is represented by about 140,000 clones; approximately 87% of them were singletons. The ten largest clonotypes hold 2.9% of the sample. Source material: PBMCs. The receptors were sampled from a man younger than 30 in good health and CMV-seronegative.

The rearrangement joins TRBV5-4 to TRBJ2-2, with 9 bases that match TRBD1. CDR3 size: 16 residues. The V gene end was trimmed by 3 bases and the J gene end by 2 bases; junction bases not matched to a gene: 5. Germline V gives CDR1 SGHNT, CDR2 YYREEE (reference sequence). The CDR3 here is CASSSGTGFNTGELFF. DNA of the CDR3: TGTGCCAGCAGCTCCGGGACAGGGTTCAACACCGGGGAGCTGTTTTTT.

This clone has a handful of counts. The gene calls are TRBV10-1 and TRBJ2-1; TRBD2 matches 7 bases. Germline CDR1 reads WNHNN; CDR2 reads SYGVQD (reference sequence). V shed 6 bases and J 2 bases; nucleotides not matched to a gene: 4. This CDR3 has 14 amino acids. CDR3 in DNA: TGCGCCAGCAGCCAGCGGGACGCCTACAATGAGCAGTTCTTC. Amino acid sequence: CASSQRDAYNEQFF.

The rearrangement joins TRBV7-6 to TRBJ2-1, with 9 bases identical to TRBD1. V lost 1 base to trimming and J lost 9 bases; unmatched junction nucleotides: 7. Germline CDR1 reads SGHVS; CDR2 reads FNYEAQ. This CDR3 is 15 amino acids long. CDR3 region: CASSLEGQGIPEQFF. CDR3 nucleotide sequence: TGTGCCAGCAGCTTAGAAGGACAGGGGATCCCTGAGCAGTTCTTC.

The J gene is TRBJ2-3, the V gene TRBV19; the D gene is possibly TRBD2 (6 bases). The length of the CDR3 is 14 residues. Looked up from germline, CDR1 is LNHDA and CDR2 is SQIVND (reference sequence). Trimming removed 4 bases from V and 6 bases from J, with 14 bases in between. The CDR3 sequence: CASSTTRDLDTQYF. DNA of the CDR3: TGTGCCAGTAGTACTACCCGGGACTTGGATACGCAGTATTTT.

V is TRBV5-4 and J is TRBJ2-7; TRBD2 aligns across 11 bases. The V segment lost 0 bases and the J segment 0 bases; nucleotides outside the gene matches: 2. Germline V lookup: CDR1 SGHNT, CDR2 YYREEE (reference sequence). The length of the CDR3 is 16 residues. The CDR3 protein is CASSLDGLAGSYEQYF. CDR3 in DNA: TGTGCCAGCAGCTTGGATGGACTAGCGGGCTCCTACGAGCAGTACTTC.

The V call is TRBV13, the J call TRBJ2-7, with D possibly TRBD1 on 7 matching bases. Trimming pared 6 bases from V and 2 bases from J, leaving 17 bases between. This CDR3 spans 15 amino acids. CDR1 is PRHDT and CDR2 is FYEKMQ in the germline V gene (reference sequence). The CDR3 DNA reads TGTGCCAGCAGTTCTTCCCGGGGGACAGCCTACGAGCAGTACTTC. It yields the protein CASSSSRGTAYEQYF.

The genes are TRBV6-5 and TRBJ1-4; 7 bases agree with TRBD1. The germline CDR1 and CDR2 sequences are MNHEY and SVGAGI. The CDR3 length is 14 residues. The trim removed 5 bases at V and 8 bases at J, leaving 8 bases unmatched. CDR3 bases: TGTGCCAGCAGTCTCGGGACAGAAGGCGAAAAACTGTTTTTT. This gives the protein CASSLGTEGEKLFF.

The chain couples TRBV28 to TRBJ1-5, with D possibly being TRBD1 (6 bases). The germline CDR1 and CDR2 sequences are MDHEN and SYDVKM. The V end lost 4 bases, the J end lost 2 bases, and 18 bases lay between the germline ends. The CDR3 contains 17 residues. CDR3 sequence (DNA): TGTGCCAGCAGTTCTCTACGACGGGGGGCGCGCAATCAGCCCCAGCATTTT. Its protein is CASSSLRRGARNQPQHF.

CDR3 nucleotide sequence: TGTGCCAGCATGAAGGGGACAGGGTTACTTGGACGGGATGAAAAACTGTTTTTT. Translation gives CASMKGTGLLGRDEKLFF. The V gene is TRBV27, the J gene TRBJ1-4; 9 bases line up with TRBD1. This CDR3 spans 18 amino acids. The junction had 18 bases not matched to a gene; V was cut back by 7 bases and J by 6 bases. CDR1 and CDR2 (germline): MNHEY, SMNVEV (reference sequence).

This clone has more than one count but fewer than ten. V gene TRBV6-4 combines with J gene TRBJ2-6; 8 positions match TRBD2. Unmatched junction bases numbered 4, after V lost 2 bases and J lost 1 base. The CDR3 is made up of 17 amino acids. The germline gives CDR1 MRHNA, CDR2 SNTAGT. The CDR3 sequence is CASSDNGGGSGANVLTF. As DNA, the CDR3 is TGTGCCAGCAGTGACAATGGCGGGGGGTCTGGGGCCAACGTCCTGACTTTC.

This clone has just one count. The rearrangement links TRBV13 to TRBJ2-3, with 8 bases identical to TRBD2. This CDR3 is built from 19 residues. Germline assignment: CDR1 PRHDT and CDR2 FYEKMQ (reference sequence). V gave up 1 base and J gave up 2 bases; unmatched junction bases: 14. The CDR3 sequence is CASSLVSEFQREFTDTQYF. The CDR3, as DNA: TGTGCCAGCAGCTTAGTCTCTGAGTTCCAGCGGGAGTTCACAGATACGCAGTATTTT.

This chain connects TRBV9 to TRBJ2-3; a weak D match, TRBD2 (5 bases). CDR1 and CDR2 (germline): SGDLS, YYNGEE. CDR3 length: 15 amino acids. Trimming shortened V by 0 bases and J by 1 base, and 9 bases separated the two germline ends. The CDR3 nucleotides are TGTGCCAGCAGCGTAGGACTACTCGGCACAGATACGCAGTATTTT. This codes for CASSVGLLGTDTQYF.

The gene calls are TRBV15 and TRBJ2-7, with D tentatively TRBD1 (5 bases). CDR3 length equals 16 residues. V was shortened by 0 bases and J by 3 bases, with 15 bases between the two germline ends. Germline V gives CDR1 LNHNV, CDR2 YYDKDF (reference sequence). The CDR3 region has the DNA TGTGCCACCAGCAGAGATCGGCAGGGCGGCTACTACGAGCAGTACTTC. Its protein is CATSRDRQGGYYEQYF.

CDR3 sequence: CASSPGVLAGGPYQETQYF. Written as DNA, the CDR3 is TGTGCCAGCAGCCCAGGAGTCCTAGCGGGGGGACCGTACCAAGAGACCCAGTACTTC. The chain is built from TRBV9 and TRBJ2-5; TRBD2 agrees at 11 bases. Per germline, CDR1 SGDLS and CDR2 YYNGEE. J lost 0 bases, V lost 4 bases, and 14 bases had no gene match. CDR3 length: 19 amino acids.

The table lists this clone with a few counts. J is TRBJ2-2 and V is TRBV4-1; 9 bases are shared with TRBD1. The J segment lost 2 bases and the V segment lost 3 bases, leaving 4 bases of the junction unmatched. The germline V gene has CDR1 MGHRA and CDR2 YSYEKL. The CDR3 sequence is 16 residues long. The CDR3 loop reads CASSQTGGRNTGELFF. DNA for the CDR3: TGCGCCAGCAGCCAGACAGGGGGACGAAACACCGGGGAGCTGTTTTTT.

The chain is built from TRBV5-1 and TRBJ1-4; the match to TRBD1 covers 7 bases. CDR1 SGHRS and CDR2 YFSETQ come from the germline V gene. The CDR3 loop spans 15 amino acids. J lost 6 bases, V lost 4 bases, and 9 bases had no gene match. The CDR3 DNA reads TGCGCCAGCAGCCGAATGACAGGGACCCATGAAAAACTGTTTTTT. Amino acid sequence: CASSRMTGTHEKLFF.

The chain uses TRBV5-4 and TRBJ2-1; TRBD2 is a possible D gene (6 bases). The CDR3 has 14 amino acids. The germline gives CDR1 SGHNT, CDR2 YYREEE (reference sequence). V was cut by 3 bases and J by 5 bases, with 12 bases left in between. The CDR3 here is CASSWGVGHNEQFF. In DNA, the CDR3 is TGTGCCAGCAGCTGGGGGGTGGGGCACAATGAGCAGTTCTTC.

The gene calls are TRBV28 and TRBJ2-2; 10 bases map to TRBD1. Trimming took 7 bases from V and 4 from J; bases not matched to a gene: 3. CDR1 is MDHEN and CDR2 is SYDVKM in the germline V gene. The CDR3 has 14 amino acids. The CDR3 region has the DNA TGTGCCAGCATGGACAGGGGGGGCACCGGGGAGCTGTTTTTT. Its translation is CASMDRGGTGELFF.

The V and J genes are TRBV13 and TRBJ1-2; D gene ambiguous. CDR1 PRHDT and CDR2 FYEKMQ come from the germline V gene (reference sequence). The CDR3 runs 14 residues. Deletions cut 7 bases from V and 5 bases from J, with 17 bases between. DNA for the CDR3: TGTGCCAGCACTGATCAGGTCCCGCATTATGGCTACACCTTC. Translation gives CASTDQVPHYGYTF.

The J gene is TRBJ2-6, the V gene TRBV5-4, with TRBD1 identical over 10 bases. CDR3 length equals 18 residues. Germline values: CDR1 SGHNT, CDR2 YYREEE (reference sequence). V lost 4 bases, J lost 4 bases, and 11 bases stayed unmatched. The DNA of the CDR3 is TGTGCCAGCAGCCAACGGACAGGGGGAGGCCTGGGGGCCAACGTCCTGACTTTC. It encodes CASSQRTGGGLGANVLTF.

The V and J genes are TRBV9 and TRBJ2-3, with TRBD2 matching over 11 bases. This CDR3 has 15 residues. Trimming removed 3 bases from V and 5 bases from J; junction bases left unmatched: 5. Germline V gene sequence: CDR1 SGDLS, CDR2 YYNGEE. CDR3 region: CASSGSGRDGDTQYF. DNA of the CDR3: TGTGCCAGCAGCGGTAGCGGGAGGGACGGAGATACGCAGTATTTT.

The chain carries TRBV23-1 and TRBJ2-7, with a weak D call TRBD1 (5 bases). TRBV23-1 is classed as an ORF, of uncertain function. V lost 6 bases and J lost 7, with 22 bases in between. The CDR3 is 15 amino acids. The CDR3 DNA reads TGCGCCAGCAGCCTACAGACAGCTCCCCGACTGGAGCAGTACTTC. It translates to CASSLQTAPRLEQYF.

V is TRBV6-6 and J is TRBJ2-7; a possible D gene is TRBD2 (6 bases). Trimming pared 2 bases from V and 4 bases from J, leaving 12 bases between. This CDR3 is built from 14 residues. Germline V gene sequence: CDR1 MNHNY, CDR2 SVGAGI (reference sequence). The CDR3: CASSYTGVRYEQYF. CDR3 nucleotide sequence: TGTGCCAGCAGTTACACGGGAGTGAGGTACGAGCAGTACTTC.

This clone was picked up one time. The chain links TRBV9 to TRBJ2-6; 9 positions agree with TRBD1. Germline trimming cut 2 bases from V and 0 bases from J; bases unmatched to any gene: 12. Germline V CDR1 and CDR2: SGDLS, YYNGEE. This CDR3 comprises 20 residues. CDR3 region: CASSVRQGETDHSGANVLTF. In DNA form, the CDR3 reads TGTGCCAGCAGCGTGAGACAGGGGGAAACGGACCACTCTGGGGCCAACGTCCTGACTTTC.

The chain uses TRBV19 and TRBJ2-7; TRBD2 matches at 7 bases. Germline V lookup: CDR1 LNHDA, CDR2 SQIVND (reference sequence). This CDR3 spans 14 amino acids. V shed 3 bases and J 2 bases; nucleotides not matched to a gene: 4. CDR3 nucleotide sequence: TGTGCCAGTAGTATCGGGGGGAAGACCTACGAGCAGTACTTC. Translated: CASSIGGKTYEQYF.

The chain carries TRBV18 and TRBJ2-7; the match to TRBD1 covers 7 bases. V lost 3 bases and J lost 6; bases outside the gene matches: 2. Germline CDR1 is KGHSH and CDR2 is LQKENI. The CDR3 is 12 residues long. As DNA, the CDR3 is TGTGCCAGCTCACCCCACAGGGGCGAGCAGTACTTC. It encodes CASSPHRGEQYF.